What follows are 16 T cell receptor beta chains derived from one specimen sequenced in a study of blood T cells in healthy people across ages. Together with a sample-barcoded 5' primer, a J-beta primer mix was included in a second PCR lasting about 6 to 12 cycles. TCRdb reprocessed the 5' RACE reads via MiXCR and lists one record per CDR3 protein. Here the sample spans around 990,000 distinct CDR3 sequences, around two fifths being singletons. The sample was blood. These receptors originate from a man aged 18 to 29 in good health.

This chain uses TRBV3-1 with TRBJ2-5; possibly TRBD1 for D (5 bases). V was shortened by 3 bases and J by 3 bases, with 8 bases between the two germline ends. Looked up from germline, CDR1 is LGHDT and CDR2 is YNNKEL (reference sequence). This CDR3 comprises 13 residues. CDR3 nucleotide sequence: TGTGCCAGCAGCCAGGGCAGGGAAGAGACCCAGTACTTC. Amino acids: CASSQGREETQYF.

This clonotype was picked up a small number of times. The chain combines TRBV9 with TRBJ2-3, with D tentatively TRBD1 (6 bases). Trimming pared 3 bases from V and 2 bases from J, leaving 13 bases between. This CDR3 comprises 15 residues. Germline assignment: CDR1 SGDLS and CDR2 YYNGEE. The DNA for the CDR3 is TGTGCCAGCAGCGCCCCACTGGGGGCCACAGATACGCAGTATTTT. Translation: CASSAPLGATDTQYF.

This clonotype was seen a handful of times. CDR3 in amino acids: CSVERSQKLFF. In DNA form, the CDR3 reads TGCAGCGTTGAAAGGTCCCAAAAACTGTTTTTT. The chain carries TRBV29-1 and TRBJ1-4; D is ambiguous. Deletions cut 2 bases from V and 9 bases from J, with 7 bases between. Germline lookup yields CDR1 SQVTM and CDR2 ANQGSEA. CDR3 length: 11 residues.

The chain combines TRBV7-9 with TRBJ1-5; D gene unclear. CDR3 length: 15 amino acids. Trimming removed 6 bases at V and 0 bases at J, with 12 bases between. The V gene's germline CDR1 is SEHNR and CDR2 FQNEAQ (reference sequence). The CDR3 DNA reads TGTGCCAGCAGAGCGGGAGAGTATAGCAATCAGCCCCAGCATTTT. This translates into CASRAGEYSNQPQHF.

The chain uses TRBV6-6 and TRBJ2-5; TRBD2 might be the D (5 bases). The J call is uncertain, as TRBJ2-7 better fits the DNA end. CDR1 MNHNY and CDR2 SVGAGI come from the germline V gene (reference sequence). The CDR3 extends over 13 amino acids. CDR3 sequence reads: CASRLHPEDEQYF. CDR3 DNA sequence: TGTGCCAGCAGGCTTCACCCGGAGGACGAGCAGTACTTC.

The chain links TRBV6-2 or TRBV6-3 to TRBJ1-5, with TRBD1 as a possible D gene (6 bases). There are 13 residues in the CDR3. V was trimmed by 8 bases and J by 4 bases, leaving 12 bases between them. Germline V gene data show CDR1 as MNHEY and CDR2 as SVGEGT. The CDR3 protein is CASALTGNQPQHF. Here the CDR3 DNA reads TGTGCCAGCGCCCTGACAGGAAATCAGCCCCAGCATTTT.

This chain uses TRBV3-1 with TRBJ2-5, with 10 bases lining up with TRBD2. This CDR3 is 15 amino acids long. Trimming took 4 bases from V and 11 from J; bases not matched to a gene: 13. The germline CDR1 and CDR2 sequences are LGHDT and YNNKEL (reference sequence). The CDR3 region is CASSLSGGAHNEQYF. CDR3 nucleotide sequence: TGTGCCAGCAGCCTAAGCGGGGGGGCCCACAATGAGCAGTACTTC.

CDR3 amino acids: CASSQDFTGGPGDTQYF. CDR3 sequence (DNA): TGCGCCAGCAGCCAAGATTTTACGGGGGGGCCCGGAGATACGCAGTATTTT. J is TRBJ2-3 and V is TRBV4-3; TRBD2 aligns across 8 bases. The V gene's germline CDR1 is LGHNA and CDR2 YSLEER. The CDR3 loop spans 17 amino acids. V was pared by 0 bases and J by 5 bases, with 10 bases of the junction left unmatched.

This clonotype was recorded a few times. The chain recombines TRBV15 with TRBJ2-3, with D perhaps matching TRBD2 (6 bases). Deletions cut 7 bases from V and 2 bases from J, with 19 bases between. There are 16 residues in the CDR3. Germline V CDR1 and CDR2: LNHNV, YYDKDF (reference sequence). The CDR3 sequence: CATIGTHRSNTDTQYF. The CDR3 DNA is TGTGCCACCATCGGGACTCATAGAAGTAACACAGATACGCAGTATTTT. Together with reference TRBV15 and TRBJ2-3, the CDR3 gives the full variable domain: DAMVIQNPRYQVTQFGKPVTLSCSQTLNHNVMYWYQQKSSQAPKLLFHYYDKDFNNEADTPDNFQSRRPNTSFCFLDIRSPGLGDTAMYLCATIGTHRSNTDTQYFGPGTRLTVL.

The rearrangement joins TRBV5-4 to TRBJ1-1; D is perhaps TRBD1 (6 bases). The CDR3 consists of 16 residues. Trimming shortened V by 0 bases and J by 0 bases, and 12 bases separated the two germline ends. Germline CDR1 reads SGHNT; CDR2 reads YYREEE (reference sequence). CDR3 nucleotide sequence: TGTGCCAGCAGCTTGGGGGTGGGACAAGTGAACACTGAAGCTTTCTTT. It yields the protein CASSLGVGQVNTEAFF.

CDR3 coding DNA: TGTGCCAGCAGCCAAGACTTCATAGCGGGGATATACAATGAGCAGTTCTTC. Its protein is CASSQDFIAGIYNEQFF. The chain joins TRBV4-2 to TRBJ2-1; 8 bases line up with TRBD2. The CDR3 sequence is 17 residues long. V trimming: 0 bases; J trimming: 4 bases; junction bases outside the gene matches: 8. CDR1 and CDR2 (germline): LGHNA, YNFKEQ.

This clonotype appeared a single time. V gene TRBV14 combines with J gene TRBJ1-4; tentative D call: TRBD1 (6 bases). The CDR3 totals 15 residues. Per germline, CDR1 SGHDN and CDR2 FVKESK. Trimming removed 5 bases at V and 9 bases at J, with 19 bases between. The CDR3 sequence is CASSGGGEPRKKLFF. In DNA form, the CDR3 reads TGTGCCAGCAGCGGAGGGGGAGAACCTAGGAAAAAACTGTTTTTT.

Only a few counts were recorded for this clonotype. This sequence joins TRBV6-4 and TRBJ2-1, with a possible D match to TRBD1 (5 bases). The CDR3 spans 15 residues. The V end was cut by 4 bases, the J end by 0 bases, with 10 bases between. CDR1 MRHNA and CDR2 SNTAGT come from the germline V gene. The CDR3 sequence: CASSASDSSYNEQFF. CDR3 in DNA: TGTGCCAGCAGTGCCTCAGACAGCTCCTACAATGAGCAGTTCTTC.

This clonotype has just a few counts. This chain uses TRBV5-6 with TRBJ2-1; D might be TRBD1 (6 bases). Germline V gives CDR1 SGHDT, CDR2 YYEEEE. Trimming left V 4 bases short and J 6 bases short, with 20 bases between. The CDR3 sequence is 16 residues long. CDR3 in DNA: TGTGCCAGCAGCCCAGTACAGGGTTATAGGAGCAATGAGCAGTTCTTC. Protein: CASSPVQGYRSNEQFF.

V is TRBV14 and J is TRBJ2-7; D is ambiguous. Germline V lookup: CDR1 SGHDN, CDR2 FVKESK. V gave up 0 bases and J gave up 5 bases, with 8 bases separating them. The CDR3 sequence is 13 residues long. CDR3 in DNA: TGTGCCAGCAGCCAAGATAGTAATGACGAGCAGTACTTC. Translating it yields CASSQDSNDEQYF.

This clonotype has a handful of counts. The rearrangement links TRBV28 to TRBJ2-5, with D unresolved. The V gene lost 2 bases and the J gene lost 2 bases, with 6 bases spanning the gap. Germline CDR1 reads MDHEN; CDR2 reads SYDVKM. The CDR3 runs 13 residues. The CDR3 here is CASSLVDQETQYF. In nucleotides, the CDR3 is TGTGCCAGCAGTTTAGTTGATCAAGAGACCCAGTACTTC.